This T cell receptor beta chain was observed in a study of T-cell reconstitution after alpha-beta-depleted transplantation in children. In regard to this clonotype: Its cognate antigen is unknown.

Preparation of the TCRbeta library involved a method that used unique molecular identifiers. Each CDR3 protein gets one entry after TCRdb re-called the PCR reads with MiXCR. Here the sample spans about 290,000 distinct CDR3 sequences, 7.5% to 9% being singletons. Trimming removed 0 bases at V and 1 base at J, with 18 bases between. The CDR3 consists of 17 residues. Germline CDR1 is GTSNPN and CDR2 is SVGIG (reference sequence). Study-wide points: It was newly produced T cells that mostly accounted for T-cell counts and diversity one year after transplant. Several hundred expanded graft clones reportedly supplied alpha-beta T cells about two months after transplant.

The rearrangement links TRBV30 to TRBJ2-5; no clear D gene. The input for sequencing was peripheral blood, taken 360 days after TCRalphabeta/CD19-depleted stem cell transplant. This receptor was identified in a female patient under 10 years old who had a stem cell transplant for Fanconi anemia, so the T cells may come from the graft donor. CDR3 amino acids: CAWSVKKYTRFQETQYF. CDR3 nucleotides: TGTGCCTGGAGTGTAAAGAAGTACACAAGATTCCAAGAGACCCAGTACTTC.